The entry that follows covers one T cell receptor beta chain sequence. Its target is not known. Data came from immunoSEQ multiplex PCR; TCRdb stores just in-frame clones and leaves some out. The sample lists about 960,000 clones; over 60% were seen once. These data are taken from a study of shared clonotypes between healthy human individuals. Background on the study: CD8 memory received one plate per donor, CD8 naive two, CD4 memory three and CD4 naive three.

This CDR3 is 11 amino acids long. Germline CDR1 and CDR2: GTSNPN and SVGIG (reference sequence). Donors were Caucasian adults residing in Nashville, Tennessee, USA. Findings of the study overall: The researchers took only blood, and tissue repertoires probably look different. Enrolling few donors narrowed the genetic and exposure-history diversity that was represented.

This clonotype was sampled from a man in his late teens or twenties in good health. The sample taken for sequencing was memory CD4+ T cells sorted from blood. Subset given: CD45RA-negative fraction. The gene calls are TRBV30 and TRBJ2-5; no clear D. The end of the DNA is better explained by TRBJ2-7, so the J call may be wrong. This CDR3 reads CALSSGYEQYF. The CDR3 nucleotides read TGTGCCTTATCATCAGGCTACGAGCAGTACTTC.